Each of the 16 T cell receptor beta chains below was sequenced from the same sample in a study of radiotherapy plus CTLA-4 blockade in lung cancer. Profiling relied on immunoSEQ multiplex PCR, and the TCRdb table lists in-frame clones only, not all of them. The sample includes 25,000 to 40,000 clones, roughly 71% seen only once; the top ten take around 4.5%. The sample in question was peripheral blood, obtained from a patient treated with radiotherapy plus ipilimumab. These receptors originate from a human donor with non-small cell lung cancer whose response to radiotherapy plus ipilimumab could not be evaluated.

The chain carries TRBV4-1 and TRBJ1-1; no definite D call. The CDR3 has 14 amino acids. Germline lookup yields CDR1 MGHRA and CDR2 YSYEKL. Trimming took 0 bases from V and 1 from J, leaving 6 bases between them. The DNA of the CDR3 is TGCGCCAGCAGCCAAGAAACCAGGAACACTGAAGCTTTCTTT. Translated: CASSQETRNTEAFF.

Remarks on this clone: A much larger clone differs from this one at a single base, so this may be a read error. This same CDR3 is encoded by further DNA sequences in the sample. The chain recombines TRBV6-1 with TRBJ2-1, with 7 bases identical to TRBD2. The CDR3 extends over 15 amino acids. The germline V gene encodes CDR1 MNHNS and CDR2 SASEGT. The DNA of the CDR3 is TGCGCCAGCAGTCGGCGGGAGTGGTCCTACAATGAGCAGTTCTTC. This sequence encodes CASSRREWSYNEQFF.

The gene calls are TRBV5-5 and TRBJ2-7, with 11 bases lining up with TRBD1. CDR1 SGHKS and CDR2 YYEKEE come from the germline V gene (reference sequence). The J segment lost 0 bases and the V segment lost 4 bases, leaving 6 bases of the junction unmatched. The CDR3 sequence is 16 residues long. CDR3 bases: TGTGCCAGCAGCAAGGGGACAGGGGGTAACTCCTACGAGCAGTACTTC. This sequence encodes CASSKGTGGNSYEQYF.

CDR3 sequence: CASSSPGLAGDTGELFF. CDR3 nucleotide sequence: TGTGCCAGCAGCTCCCCTGGACTAGCGGGAGACACCGGGGAGCTGTTTTTT. The rearrangement joins TRBV5-4 to TRBJ2-2; TRBD2 matches 13 bases. The CDR3 is 17 residues long. CDR1 is SGHNT, CDR2 YYREEE, per germline (reference sequence). J gave up 3 bases and V 3 bases, and 5 bases lay outside the gene matches.

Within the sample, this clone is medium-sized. The CDR3 here is CASKGTGGKPQHF. The CDR3 DNA is TGTGCCAGTAAGGGGACAGGGGGTAAGCCCCAGCATTTT. The chain joins TRBV19 to TRBJ1-5, with 11 bases matching TRBD1. CDR1 and CDR2 (germline): LNHDA, SQIVND (reference sequence). The CDR3 extends over 13 amino acids. V lost 7 bases, J lost 8 bases, and 4 bases stayed unmatched.

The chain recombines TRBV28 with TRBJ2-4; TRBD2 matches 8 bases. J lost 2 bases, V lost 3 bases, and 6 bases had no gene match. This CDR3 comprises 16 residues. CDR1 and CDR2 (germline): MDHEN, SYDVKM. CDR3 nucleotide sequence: TGTGCCAGCAGTTTTGCCGGGAGGGTGTCCAAAAACATTCAGTACTTC. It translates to CASSFAGRVSKNIQYF.

In DNA, the CDR3 is TGTGCCAGCAGCCTATCCGGGACAGGGGGGTATGGCTACACCTTC. It translates to CASSLSGTGGYGYTF. The J gene is TRBJ1-2, the V gene TRBV7-9; TRBD1 aligns across 11 bases. The germline gives CDR1 SEHNR, CDR2 FQNEAQ (reference sequence). The CDR3 extends over 15 amino acids. Trimming took 5 bases from V and 5 from J; bases not matched to a gene: 7.

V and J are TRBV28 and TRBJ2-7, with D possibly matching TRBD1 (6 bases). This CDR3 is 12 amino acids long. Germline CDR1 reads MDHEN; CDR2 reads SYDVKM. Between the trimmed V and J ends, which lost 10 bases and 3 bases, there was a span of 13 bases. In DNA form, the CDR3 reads TGTGCCACCCGACAGGAGCTCTACGAGCAGTACTTC. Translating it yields CATRQELYEQYF.

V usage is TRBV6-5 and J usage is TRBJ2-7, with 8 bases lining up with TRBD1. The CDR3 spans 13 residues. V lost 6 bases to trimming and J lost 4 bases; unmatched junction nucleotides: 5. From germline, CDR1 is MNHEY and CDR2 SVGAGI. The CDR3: CASRRDRGYEQYF. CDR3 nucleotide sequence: TGTGCCAGCAGACGAGACAGGGGATACGAGCAGTACTTC.

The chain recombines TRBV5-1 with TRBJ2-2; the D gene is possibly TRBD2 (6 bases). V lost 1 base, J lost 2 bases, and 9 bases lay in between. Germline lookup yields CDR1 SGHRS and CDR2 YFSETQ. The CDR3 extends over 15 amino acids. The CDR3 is CASSLKGLNTGELFF. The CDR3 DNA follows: TGCGCCAGCAGCTTGAAGGGACTCAACACCGGGGAGCTGTTTTTT.

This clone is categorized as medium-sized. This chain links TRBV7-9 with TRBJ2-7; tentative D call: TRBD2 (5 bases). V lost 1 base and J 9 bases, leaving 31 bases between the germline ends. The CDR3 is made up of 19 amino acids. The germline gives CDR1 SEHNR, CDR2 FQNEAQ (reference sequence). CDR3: CASSLDATRALSSPGGQYF. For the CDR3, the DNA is TGTGCCAGCAGCTTAGACGCGACGCGGGCCCTTAGCTCTCCGGGCGGGCAGTACTTC.

The CDR3 sequence: CARALRKGALNNQPQHF. The CDR3 region has the DNA TGTGCCAGAGCCCTTAGGAAGGGGGCGCTGAACAATCAGCCCCAGCATTTT. The chain recombines TRBV5-8 with TRBJ1-5; TRBD1 agrees at 7 bases. V shed 8 bases and J 3 bases; nucleotides not matched to a gene: 17. CDR3 length: 17 residues. CDR1 is SGHTS, CDR2 YDEGEE, per germline.

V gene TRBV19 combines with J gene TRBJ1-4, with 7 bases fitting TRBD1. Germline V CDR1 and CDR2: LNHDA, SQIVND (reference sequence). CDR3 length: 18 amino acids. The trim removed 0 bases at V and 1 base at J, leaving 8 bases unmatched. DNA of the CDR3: TGTGCCAGTAGTATAGATTTCGTCCAGGGGGTAACTAATGAAAAACTGTTTTTT. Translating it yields CASSIDFVQGVTNEKLFF.

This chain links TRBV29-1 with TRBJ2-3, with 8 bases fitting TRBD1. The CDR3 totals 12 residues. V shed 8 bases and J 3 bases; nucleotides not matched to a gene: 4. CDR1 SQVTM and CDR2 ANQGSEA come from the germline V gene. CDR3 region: CSNDRGTDTQYF. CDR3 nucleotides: TGCAGCAATGACAGGGGTACAGATACGCAGTATTTT.

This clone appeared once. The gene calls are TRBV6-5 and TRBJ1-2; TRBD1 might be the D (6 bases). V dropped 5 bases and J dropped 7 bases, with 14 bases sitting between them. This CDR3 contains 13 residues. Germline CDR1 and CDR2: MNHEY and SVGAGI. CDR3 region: CASSVTGKVGYTF. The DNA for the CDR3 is TGTGCCAGCAGTGTAACAGGGAAGGTTGGCTACACCTTC.

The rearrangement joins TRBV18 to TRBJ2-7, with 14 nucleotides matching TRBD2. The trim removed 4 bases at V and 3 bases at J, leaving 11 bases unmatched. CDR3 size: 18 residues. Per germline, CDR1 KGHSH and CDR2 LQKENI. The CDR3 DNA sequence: TGTGCCAGCTCACTAGCGGGACTAGCGGGAGTTGATCGCTACGAGCAGTACTTC. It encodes CASSLAGLAGVDRYEQYF. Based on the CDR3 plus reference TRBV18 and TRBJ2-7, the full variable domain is NAGVMQNPRHLVRRRGQEARLRCSPMKGHSHVYWYRQLPEEGLKFMVYLQKENIIDESGMPKERFSAEFPKEGPSILRIQQVVRGDSAAYFCASSLAGLAGVDRYEQYFGPGTRLTVT.